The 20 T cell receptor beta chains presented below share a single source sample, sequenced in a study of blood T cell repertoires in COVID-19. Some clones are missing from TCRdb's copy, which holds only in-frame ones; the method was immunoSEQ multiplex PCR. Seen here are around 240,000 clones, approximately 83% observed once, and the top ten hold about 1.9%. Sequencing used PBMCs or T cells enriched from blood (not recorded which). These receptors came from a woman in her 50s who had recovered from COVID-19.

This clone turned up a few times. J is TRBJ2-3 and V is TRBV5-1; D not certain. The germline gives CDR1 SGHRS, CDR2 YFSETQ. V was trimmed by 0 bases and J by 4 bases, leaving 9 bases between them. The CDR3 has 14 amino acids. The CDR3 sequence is CASSLGIVSDTQYF. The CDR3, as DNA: TGCGCCAGCAGCTTGGGAATAGTTTCAGATACGCAGTATTTT. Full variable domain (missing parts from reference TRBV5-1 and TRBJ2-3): KAGVTQTPRYLIKTRGQQVTLSCSPISGHRSVSWYQQTPGQGLQFLFEYFSETQRNKGNFPGRFSGRQFSNSRSEMNVSTLELGDSALYLCASSLGIVSDTQYFGPGTRLTVL.

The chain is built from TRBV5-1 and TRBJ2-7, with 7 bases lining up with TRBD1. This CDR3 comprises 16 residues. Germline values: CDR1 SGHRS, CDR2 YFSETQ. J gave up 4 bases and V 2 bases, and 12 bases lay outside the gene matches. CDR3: CASSFLNPGTEYEQYF. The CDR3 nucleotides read TGCGCCAGCAGCTTTCTAAATCCCGGGACAGAGTACGAGCAGTACTTC. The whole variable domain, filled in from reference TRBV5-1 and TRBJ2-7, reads KAGVTQTPRYLIKTRGQQVTLSCSPISGHRSVSWYQQTPGQGLQFLFEYFSETQRNKGNFPGRFSGRQFSNSRSEMNVSTLELGDSALYLCASSFLNPGTEYEQYFGPGTRLTVT.

CDR3 in DNA: TGTGCCAGCAGTGAACGAGTGACAGGGGGCACTGAAGCTTTCTTT. It translates to CASSERVTGGTEAFF. V and J are TRBV6-1 and TRBJ1-1; TRBD1 aligns across 9 bases. V dropped 2 bases and J dropped 4; count of bases not matched to a gene: 5. CDR3 length: 15 amino acids. Germline V gene data show CDR1 as MNHNS and CDR2 as SASEGT.

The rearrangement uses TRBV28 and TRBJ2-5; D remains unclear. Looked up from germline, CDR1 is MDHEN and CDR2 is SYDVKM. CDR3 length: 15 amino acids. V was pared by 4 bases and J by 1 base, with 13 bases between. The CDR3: CASSYRFESQETQYF. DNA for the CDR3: TGTGCCAGCAGTTACCGCTTTGAGAGCCAAGAGACCCAGTACTTC.

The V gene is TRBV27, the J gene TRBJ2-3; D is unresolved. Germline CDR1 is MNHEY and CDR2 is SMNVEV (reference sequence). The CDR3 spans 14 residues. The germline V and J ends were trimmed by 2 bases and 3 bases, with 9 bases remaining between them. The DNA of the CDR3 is TGTGCCAGCAGTTTAATTTCGAGAACAGATACGCAGTATTTT. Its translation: CASSLISRTDTQYF.

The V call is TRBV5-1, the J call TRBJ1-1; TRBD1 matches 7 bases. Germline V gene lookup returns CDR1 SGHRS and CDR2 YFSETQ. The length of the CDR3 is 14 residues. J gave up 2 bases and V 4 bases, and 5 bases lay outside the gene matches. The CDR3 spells CASSAGQHNTEAFF. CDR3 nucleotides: TGCGCCAGCAGCGCGGGACAGCATAACACTGAAGCTTTCTTT.

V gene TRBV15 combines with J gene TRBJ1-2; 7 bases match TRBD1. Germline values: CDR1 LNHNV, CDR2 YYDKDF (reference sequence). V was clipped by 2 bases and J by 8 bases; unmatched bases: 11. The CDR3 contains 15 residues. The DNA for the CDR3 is TGTGCCACCAGCAGAAACGTAGATCAGGGGGAGGGCTACACCTTC. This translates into CATSRNVDQGEGYTF.

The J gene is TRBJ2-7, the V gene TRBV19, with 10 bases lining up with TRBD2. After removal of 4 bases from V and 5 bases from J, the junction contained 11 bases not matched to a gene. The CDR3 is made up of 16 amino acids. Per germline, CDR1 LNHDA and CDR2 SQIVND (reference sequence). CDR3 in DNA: TGTGCCAGTAGTAGCCCAACTAGCGGGGATATCAACGAGCAGTACTTC. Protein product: CASSSPTSGDINEQYF.

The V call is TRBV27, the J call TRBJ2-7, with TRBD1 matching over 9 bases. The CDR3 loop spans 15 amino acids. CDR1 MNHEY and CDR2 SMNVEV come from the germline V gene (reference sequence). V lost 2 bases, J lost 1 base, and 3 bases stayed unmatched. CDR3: CASSLGGTGSYEQYF. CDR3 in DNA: TGTGCCAGCAGTTTAGGCGGGACAGGGTCCTACGAGCAGTACTTC.

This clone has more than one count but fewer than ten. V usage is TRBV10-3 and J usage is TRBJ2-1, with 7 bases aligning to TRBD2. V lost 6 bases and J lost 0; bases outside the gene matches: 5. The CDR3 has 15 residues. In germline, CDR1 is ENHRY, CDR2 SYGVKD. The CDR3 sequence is CAISAAGRSYNEQFF. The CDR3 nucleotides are TGTGCCATCAGCGCAGCGGGACGCTCCTACAATGAGCAGTTCTTC.

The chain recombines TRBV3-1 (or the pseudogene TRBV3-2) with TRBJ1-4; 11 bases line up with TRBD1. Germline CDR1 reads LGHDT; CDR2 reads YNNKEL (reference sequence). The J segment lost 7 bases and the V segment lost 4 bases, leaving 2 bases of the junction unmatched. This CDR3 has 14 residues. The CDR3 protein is CASSLGTGGEKLFF. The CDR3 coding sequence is TGTGCCAGCAGCCTCGGGACAGGGGGTGAAAAACTGTTTTTT.

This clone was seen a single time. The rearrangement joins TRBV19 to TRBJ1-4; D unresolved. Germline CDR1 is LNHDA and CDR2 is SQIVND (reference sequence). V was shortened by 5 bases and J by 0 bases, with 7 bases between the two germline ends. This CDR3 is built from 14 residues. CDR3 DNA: TGTGCCAGTAGTCAGTTGTCAACTAATGAAAAACTGTTTTTT. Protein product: CASSQLSTNEKLFF.

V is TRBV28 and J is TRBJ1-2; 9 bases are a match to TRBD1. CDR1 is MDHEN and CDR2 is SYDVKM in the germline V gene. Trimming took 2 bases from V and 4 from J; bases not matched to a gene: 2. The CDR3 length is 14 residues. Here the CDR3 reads CASSLGTGTYGYTF. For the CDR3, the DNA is TGTGCCAGCAGTTTAGGGACAGGGACCTATGGCTACACCTTC.

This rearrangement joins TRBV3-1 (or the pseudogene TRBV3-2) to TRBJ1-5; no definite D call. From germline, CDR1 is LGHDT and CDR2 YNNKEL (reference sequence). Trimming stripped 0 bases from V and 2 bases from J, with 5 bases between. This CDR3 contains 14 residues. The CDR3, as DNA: TGTGCCAGCAGCCAAGACTTCGGCAATCAGCCCCAGCATTTT. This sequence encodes CASSQDFGNQPQHF.

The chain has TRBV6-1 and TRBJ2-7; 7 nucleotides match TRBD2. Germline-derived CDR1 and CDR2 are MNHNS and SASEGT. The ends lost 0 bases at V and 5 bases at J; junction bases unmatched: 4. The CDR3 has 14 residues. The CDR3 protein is CASSEAGGDNEQYF. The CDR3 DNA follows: TGTGCCAGCAGTGAAGCGGGGGGGGATAACGAGCAGTACTTC.

This CDR3 is CASFSPSFYNSPLHF. The CDR3, as DNA: TGTGCCAGCTTCTCTCCCTCTTTCTATAATTCACCCCTCCACTTT. The genes are TRBV6-5 and TRBJ1-6, with D unresolved. The germline V and J ends were trimmed by 8 bases and 3 bases, with 14 bases remaining between them. This CDR3 has 15 amino acids. Germline CDR1 and CDR2: MNHEY and SVGAGI.

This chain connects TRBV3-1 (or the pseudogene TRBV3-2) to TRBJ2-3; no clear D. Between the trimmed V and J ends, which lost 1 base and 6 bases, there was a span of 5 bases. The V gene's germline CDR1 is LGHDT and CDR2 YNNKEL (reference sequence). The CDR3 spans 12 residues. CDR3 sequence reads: CASSQGADTQYF. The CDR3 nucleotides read TGTGCCAGCAGCCAAGGGGCCGATACGCAGTATTTT.

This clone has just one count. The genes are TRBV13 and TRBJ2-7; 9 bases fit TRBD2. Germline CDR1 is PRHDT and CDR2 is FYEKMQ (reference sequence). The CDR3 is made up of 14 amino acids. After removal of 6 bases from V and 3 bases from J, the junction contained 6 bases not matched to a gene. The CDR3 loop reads CASRVAGEHYEQYF. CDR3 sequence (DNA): TGTGCCAGCAGGGTAGCGGGAGAGCACTACGAGCAGTACTTC.

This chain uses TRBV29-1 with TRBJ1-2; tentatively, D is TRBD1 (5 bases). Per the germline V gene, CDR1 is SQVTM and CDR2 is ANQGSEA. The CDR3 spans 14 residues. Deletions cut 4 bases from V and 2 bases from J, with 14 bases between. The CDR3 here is CSVGGGTSNYGYTF. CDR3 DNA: TGCAGCGTTGGGGGAGGGACGTCAAACTATGGCTACACCTTC.

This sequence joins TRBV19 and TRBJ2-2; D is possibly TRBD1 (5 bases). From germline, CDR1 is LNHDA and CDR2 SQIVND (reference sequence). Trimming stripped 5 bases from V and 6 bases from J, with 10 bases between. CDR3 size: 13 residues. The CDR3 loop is CASSFQGSGELFF. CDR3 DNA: TGTGCCAGTAGTTTTCAGGGTTCCGGGGAGCTGTTTTTT.